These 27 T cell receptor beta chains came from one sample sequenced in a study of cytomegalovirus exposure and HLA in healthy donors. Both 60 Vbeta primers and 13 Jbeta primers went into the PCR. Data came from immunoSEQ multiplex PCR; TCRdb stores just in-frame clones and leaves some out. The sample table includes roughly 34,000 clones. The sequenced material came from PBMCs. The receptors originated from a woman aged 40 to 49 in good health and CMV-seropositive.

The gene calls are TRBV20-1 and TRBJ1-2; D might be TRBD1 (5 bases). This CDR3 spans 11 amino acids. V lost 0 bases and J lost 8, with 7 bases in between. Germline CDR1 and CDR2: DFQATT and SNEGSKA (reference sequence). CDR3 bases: TGCAGTGCTAGAGAAAAGGGGGGCTACACCTTC. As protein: CSAREKGGYTF.

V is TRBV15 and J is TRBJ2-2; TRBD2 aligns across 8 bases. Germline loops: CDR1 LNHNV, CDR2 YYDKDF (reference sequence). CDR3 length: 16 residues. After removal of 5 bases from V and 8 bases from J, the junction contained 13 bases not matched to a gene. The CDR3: CATSARLSGGAGELFF. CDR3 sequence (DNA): TGTGCCACCAGCGCCCGACTAAGCGGGGGAGCTGGGGAGCTGTTTTTT.

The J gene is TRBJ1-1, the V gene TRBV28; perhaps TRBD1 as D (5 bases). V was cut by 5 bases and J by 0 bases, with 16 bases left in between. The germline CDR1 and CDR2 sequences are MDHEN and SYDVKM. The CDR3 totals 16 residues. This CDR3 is CASSPRQPLMNTEAFF. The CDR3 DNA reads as TGTGCCAGCAGTCCGAGACAGCCTTTAATGAACACTGAAGCTTTCTTT.

CDR3 protein: CASSGLRGAGANVLTF. CDR3 DNA: TGTGCCAGCAGTGGACTTCGGGGGGCTGGGGCCAACGTCCTGACTTTC. The genes are TRBV6-1 and TRBJ2-6; 7 bases map to TRBD2. The V segment lost 4 bases and the J segment 2 bases; nucleotides outside the gene matches: 5. Germline-derived CDR1 and CDR2 are MNHNS and SASEGT. The CDR3 extends over 16 amino acids.

CDR3: CASSTGFYTGELFF. CDR3 in DNA: TGTGCCAGTAGTACGGGGTTCTACACCGGGGAGCTGTTTTTT. The rearrangement joins TRBV19 to TRBJ2-2; tentatively, D is TRBD2 (5 bases). The CDR3 extends over 14 amino acids. V lost 4 bases to trimming and J lost 3 bases, with 9 bases between them. The germline V gene encodes CDR1 LNHDA and CDR2 SQIVND (reference sequence).

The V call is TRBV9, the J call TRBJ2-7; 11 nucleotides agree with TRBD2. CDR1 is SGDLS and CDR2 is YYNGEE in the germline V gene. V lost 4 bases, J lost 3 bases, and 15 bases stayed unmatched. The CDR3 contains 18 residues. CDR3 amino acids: CASSPGLAGASILYEQYF. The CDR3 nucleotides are TGTGCCAGCAGCCCCGGACTAGCGGGCGCTTCAATCCTCTACGAGCAGTACTTC.

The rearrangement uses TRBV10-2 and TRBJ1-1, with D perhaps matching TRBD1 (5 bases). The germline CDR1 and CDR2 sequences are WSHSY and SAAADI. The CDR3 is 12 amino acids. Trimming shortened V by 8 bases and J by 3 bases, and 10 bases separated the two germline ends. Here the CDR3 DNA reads TGCGCCAGCGGGGGGACCTACACTGAAGCTTTCTTT. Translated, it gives CASGGTYTEAFF.

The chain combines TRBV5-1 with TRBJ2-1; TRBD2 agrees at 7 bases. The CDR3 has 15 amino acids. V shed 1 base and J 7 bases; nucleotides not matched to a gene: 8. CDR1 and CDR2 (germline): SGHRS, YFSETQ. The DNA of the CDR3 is TGCGCCAGCAGCTTGAATGGGGGGGTCGAAAATGAGCAGTTCTTC. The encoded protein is CASSLNGGVENEQFF.

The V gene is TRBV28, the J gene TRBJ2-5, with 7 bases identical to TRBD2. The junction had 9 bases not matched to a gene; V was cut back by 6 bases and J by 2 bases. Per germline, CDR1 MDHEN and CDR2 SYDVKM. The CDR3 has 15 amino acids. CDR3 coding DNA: TGTGCCAGCAGGGAGGGCGGGGGAACTCAAGAGACCCAGTACTTC. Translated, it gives CASREGGGTQETQYF.

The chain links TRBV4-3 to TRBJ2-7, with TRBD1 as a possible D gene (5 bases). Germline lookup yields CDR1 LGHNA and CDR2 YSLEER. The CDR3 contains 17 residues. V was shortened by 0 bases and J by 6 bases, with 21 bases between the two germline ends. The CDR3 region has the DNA TGCGCCAGCAGCCAAGAGAGTTCAGGGTTTGTATTACTCGAGCAGTACTTC. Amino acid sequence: CASSQESSGFVLLEQYF.

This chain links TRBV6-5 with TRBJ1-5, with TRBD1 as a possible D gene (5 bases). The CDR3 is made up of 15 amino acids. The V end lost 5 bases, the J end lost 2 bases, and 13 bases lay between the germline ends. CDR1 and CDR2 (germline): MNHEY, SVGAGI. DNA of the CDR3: TGTGCCAGCAGTAGGGGAGGTGTGGGCAATCAGCCCCAGCATTTT. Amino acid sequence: CASSRGGVGNQPQHF.

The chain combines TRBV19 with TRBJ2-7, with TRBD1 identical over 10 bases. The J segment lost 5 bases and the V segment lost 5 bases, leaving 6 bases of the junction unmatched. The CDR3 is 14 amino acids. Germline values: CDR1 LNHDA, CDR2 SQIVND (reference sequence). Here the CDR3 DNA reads TGTGCCAGTAGTCCGACAGGGGGCGGCGACGAGCAGTACTTC. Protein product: CASSPTGGGDEQYF.

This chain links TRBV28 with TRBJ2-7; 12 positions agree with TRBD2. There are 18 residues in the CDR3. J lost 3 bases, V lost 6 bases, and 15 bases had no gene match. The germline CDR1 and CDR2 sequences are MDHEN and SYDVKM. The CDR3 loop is CASSLGVLAGGPFYEQYF. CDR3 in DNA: TGTGCCAGCAGCCTGGGGGTTCTAGCGGGAGGGCCGTTCTACGAGCAGTACTTC.

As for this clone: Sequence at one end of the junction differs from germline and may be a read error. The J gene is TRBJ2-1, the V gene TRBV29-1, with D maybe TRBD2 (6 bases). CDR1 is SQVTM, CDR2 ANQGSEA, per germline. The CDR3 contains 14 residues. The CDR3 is CSVRRRGSDNEQFF. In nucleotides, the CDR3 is TGCAGCGTCAGGCGGCGGGGCTCCGACAATGAGCAGTTCTTC.

DNA for the CDR3: TGTGCCAGCAGCTTAACCAGACTAGCGGCTCGATACAATGAGCAGTTCTTC. It specifies CASSLTRLAARYNEQFF. The gene calls are TRBV7-8 and TRBJ2-1; 9 bases are a match to TRBD2. Per germline, CDR1 SGHVS and CDR2 FQNEAQ. The junction had 9 bases not matched to a gene; V was cut back by 2 bases and J by 4 bases. The CDR3 sequence is 17 residues long.

The CDR3 DNA is TGTGCCATCAGTGGGCAACCGAACACTGAAGCTTTCTTT. Its translation is CAISGQPNTEAFF. The chain recombines TRBV10-3 with TRBJ1-1; no clear D. Germline V gene lookup returns CDR1 ENHRY and CDR2 SYGVKD. Trimming took off 4 bases at V and 1 base at J, with 7 bases between the two ends. The CDR3 is 13 amino acids.

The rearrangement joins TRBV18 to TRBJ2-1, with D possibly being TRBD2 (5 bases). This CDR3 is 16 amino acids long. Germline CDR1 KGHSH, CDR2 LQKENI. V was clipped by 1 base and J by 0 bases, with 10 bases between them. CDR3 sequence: CASSPQTGSSYNEQFF. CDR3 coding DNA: TGTGCCAGCTCACCACAAACGGGGAGCTCCTACAATGAGCAGTTCTTC.

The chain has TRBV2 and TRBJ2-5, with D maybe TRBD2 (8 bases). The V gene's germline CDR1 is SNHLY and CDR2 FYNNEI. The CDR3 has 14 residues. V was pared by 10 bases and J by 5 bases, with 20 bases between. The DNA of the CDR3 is TGTGCCACCAAGGGGGCGGGAGGTGGGGAGACCCAGTACTTC. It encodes CATKGAGGGETQYF.

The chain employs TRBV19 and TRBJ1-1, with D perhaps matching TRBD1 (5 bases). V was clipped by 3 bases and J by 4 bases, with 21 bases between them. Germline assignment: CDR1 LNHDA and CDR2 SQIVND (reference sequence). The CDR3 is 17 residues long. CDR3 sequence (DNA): TGTGCCAGTAGTATCCGGGGGACGGCAGCTCGGGGCACTGAAGCTTTCTTT. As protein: CASSIRGTAARGTEAFF. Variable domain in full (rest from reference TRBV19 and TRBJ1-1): DGGITQSPKYLFRKEGQNVTLSCEQNLNHDAMYWYRQDPGQGLRLIYYSQIVNDFQKGDIAEGYSVSREKKESFPLTVTSAQKNPTAFYLCASSIRGTAARGTEAFFGQGTRLTVV.

This CDR3 reads CASSQGVTGDGETQYF. CDR3 nucleotides: TGCGCCAGCAGCCAAGGGGTAACAGGGGATGGTGAGACCCAGTACTTC. V usage is TRBV4-1 and J usage is TRBJ2-5; TRBD1 aligns across 7 bases. The CDR3 length is 16 residues. V lost 1 base and J lost 5; bases outside the gene matches: 10. The germline gives CDR1 MGHRA, CDR2 YSYEKL.

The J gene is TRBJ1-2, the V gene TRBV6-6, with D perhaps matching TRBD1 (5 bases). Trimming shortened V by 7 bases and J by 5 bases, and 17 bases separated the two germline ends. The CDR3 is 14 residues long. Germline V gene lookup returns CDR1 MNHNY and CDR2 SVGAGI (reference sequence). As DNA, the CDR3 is TGTGCCAGCAAAAAGCTGGCCGGGGGATATGGCTACACCTTC. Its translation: CASKKLAGGYGYTF.

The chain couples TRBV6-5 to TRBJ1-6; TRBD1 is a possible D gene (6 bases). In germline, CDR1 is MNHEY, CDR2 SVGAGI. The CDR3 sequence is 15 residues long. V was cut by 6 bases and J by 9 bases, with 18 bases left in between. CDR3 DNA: TGTGCCAGCAGCCCCGGGCAGGGGAGAGGTTCACCCCTCCACTTT. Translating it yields CASSPGQGRGSPLHF.

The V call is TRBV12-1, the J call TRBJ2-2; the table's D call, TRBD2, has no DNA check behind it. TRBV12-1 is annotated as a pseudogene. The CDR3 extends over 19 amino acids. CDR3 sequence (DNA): TGTGCCAGCAGCTTTGCGTCTAGCGGGCGTAAAAGTAGCACCGGGGAGCTGTTTTTT. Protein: CASSFASSGRKSSTGELFF.

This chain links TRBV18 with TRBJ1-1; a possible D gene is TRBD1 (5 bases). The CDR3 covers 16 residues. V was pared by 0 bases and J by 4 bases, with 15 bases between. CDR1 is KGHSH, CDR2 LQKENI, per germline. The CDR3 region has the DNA TGTGCCAGCTCACCACCGGTGCCAGGGCTGGGCACTGAAGCTTTCTTT. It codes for CASSPPVPGLGTEAFF.

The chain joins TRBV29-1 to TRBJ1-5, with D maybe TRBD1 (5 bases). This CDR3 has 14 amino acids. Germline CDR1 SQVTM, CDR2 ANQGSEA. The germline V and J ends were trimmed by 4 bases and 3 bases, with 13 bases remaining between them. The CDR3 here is CSVVEGTNNQPQHF. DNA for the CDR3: TGCAGCGTTGTAGAGGGGACTAACAATCAGCCCCAGCATTTT.

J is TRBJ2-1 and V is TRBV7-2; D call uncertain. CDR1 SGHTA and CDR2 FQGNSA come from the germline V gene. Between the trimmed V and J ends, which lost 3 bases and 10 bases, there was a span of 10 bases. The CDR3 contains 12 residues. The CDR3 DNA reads TGTGCCAGCAGCTTCCCCCCCGGGGAGCAGTTCTTC. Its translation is CASSFPPGEQFF.

The DNA for the CDR3 is TGCGCCAGCAGCTTGGTGTCAGGCACAGATACGCAGTATTTT. This encodes CASSLVSGTDTQYF. The rearrangement links TRBV5-1 to TRBJ2-3; D unresolved. Germline CDR1 reads SGHRS; CDR2 reads YFSETQ. CDR3 length: 14 amino acids. Trimming shortened V by 0 bases and J by 1 base, and 6 bases separated the two germline ends.